A single sample gave rise to the 32 T cell receptor beta chains below, sequenced in a study of shared clonotypes between healthy human individuals. Assay used: immunoSEQ multiplex PCR; TCRdb lists only in-frame clones, some missing. In the table there are roughly 110,000 clones, under 70% of which are singletons. The sequencing input was memory CD8+ T cells sorted from blood. Regarding subset: CD45RO+ cells pooled with CCR7-negative TemRA cells. The origin of the receptors is a woman aged 30 to 39 in good health.

This chain uses TRBV10-1 with TRBJ2-5, with D uncertain. The CDR3 loop spans 12 amino acids. Germline V gene lookup returns CDR1 WNHNN and CDR2 SYGVQD (reference sequence). V lost 2 bases and J 9 bases, leaving 10 bases between the germline ends. CDR3 bases: TGCGCCAGCAGTGAGGACGACATGGCCCAGTACTTC. Translated: CASSEDDMAQYF.

The rearrangement uses TRBV28 and TRBJ2-7, with TRBD1 matching 7 bases. V was clipped by 7 bases and J by 1 base; unmatched bases: 7. The length of the CDR3 is 14 residues. Germline V gene data show CDR1 as MDHEN and CDR2 as SYDVKM. The chain's CDR3 is CASKNRDSSYEQYF. CDR3 coding DNA: TGTGCCAGCAAGAACCGGGACAGTTCCTACGAGCAGTACTTC.

This clone showed up just a few times. The chain couples TRBV6-5 to TRBJ2-5; weak D call: TRBD1 (5 bases). V dropped 6 bases and J dropped 5 bases, with 16 bases sitting between them. The CDR3 spans 14 residues. Looked up from germline, CDR1 is MNHEY and CDR2 is SVGAGI. The CDR3 DNA reads TGTGCCAGCAGACCCCTCGCAGGGATGGAGACCCAGTACTTC. As protein: CASRPLAGMETQYF.

The chain carries TRBV25-1 and TRBJ1-5; the D is unclear. The CDR3 has 18 residues. Germline V gives CDR1 MGHDK, CDR2 SYGVNS. V was cut by 4 bases and J by 1 base, with 20 bases left in between. The CDR3 loop is CASSANPIEGLSNQPQHF. DNA of the CDR3: TGTGCCAGCAGTGCGAATCCCATAGAGGGCCTGAGCAATCAGCCCCAGCATTTT.

V is TRBV7-9 and J is TRBJ1-1, with a weak D call TRBD1 (6 bases). V gave up 2 bases and J gave up 6 bases, with 16 bases separating them. The CDR3 runs 15 residues. CDR1 and CDR2 from the germline V gene are SEHNR and FQNEAQ (reference sequence). Here the CDR3 reads CASSLSGGADPEAFF. CDR3 nucleotides: TGTGCCAGCAGCTTAAGTGGGGGGGCAGACCCTGAAGCTTTCTTT.

Worth noting for this clone: A read error likely explains this, since a far larger clone differs by one base. The same CDR3 arises from other DNA sequences in this sample as well. The rearrangement uses TRBV11-2 and TRBJ2-2, with D possibly matching TRBD2 (6 bases). This CDR3 spans 12 amino acids. Germline CDR1 and CDR2: SGHAT and FQNNGV. The CDR3 loop reads CASSYSGGELFF. In DNA, the CDR3 is TGTGCCAGCAGTTATTCCGGCGGGGAGTTGTTTTTT. Full variable domain (rest looked up from reference TRBV11-2 and TRBJ2-2): EAGVAQSPRYKIIEKRQSVAFWCNPISGHATLYWYQQILGQGPKLLIQFQNNGVVDDSQLPKDRFSAERLKGVDSTLKIQPAKLEDSAVYLCASSYSGGELFFGEGSRLTVL.

With regard to this clone: Compared with germline, one end of the junction differs, possibly owing to a read error. This sequence joins TRBV2 and TRBJ1-5; the D gene is possibly TRBD1 (6 bases). CDR1 is SNHLY, CDR2 FYNNEI, per germline. CDR3 length equals 13 residues. CDR3 sequence: CASSRGSYQPQHF. For the CDR3, the DNA is TGTGCCAGCAGCAGGGGTAGCTATCAGCCCCAGCATTTT.

The rearrangement joins TRBV29-1 to TRBJ2-5; D is unclear. CDR1 and CDR2 from the germline V gene are SQVTM and ANQGSEA. The CDR3 has 10 amino acids. The V end lost 4 bases, the J end lost 5 bases, and 5 bases lay between the germline ends. CDR3 region: CSVVGETQYF. DNA of the CDR3: TGCAGCGTTGTCGGTGAGACCCAGTACTTC. The complete variable domain, with remaining parts taken from reference TRBV29-1 and TRBJ2-5, reads SAVISQKPSRDICQRGTSLTIQCQVDSQVTMMFWYRQQPGQSLTLIATANQGSEATYESGFVIDKFPISRPNLTFSTLTVSNMSPEDSSIYLCSVVGETQYFGPGTRLLVL.

The chain combines TRBV9 with TRBJ2-3, with D uncertain. Germline CDR1 reads SGDLS; CDR2 reads YYNGEE. The CDR3 totals 15 residues. V shed 2 bases and J shed 0 bases, with 10 bases lying between them. Here the CDR3 reads CASSVGQYSTDTQYF. The CDR3 DNA is TGTGCCAGCAGCGTTGGCCAATACAGCACAGATACGCAGTATTTT.

CDR3 DNA sequence: TGTGCCAGCAGTAGGACTAGCGGGAGCGCAGACGAGCAGTACTTC. Translating it yields CASSRTSGSADEQYF. The chain couples TRBV6-1 to TRBJ2-7, with TRBD2 matching over 13 bases. The V segment lost 5 bases and the J segment 5 bases; nucleotides outside the gene matches: 6. This CDR3 is 15 amino acids long. Looked up from germline, CDR1 is MNHNS and CDR2 is SASEGT.

V is TRBV25-1 and J is TRBJ2-1, with 7 bases aligning to TRBD1. Germline assignment: CDR1 MGHDK and CDR2 SYGVNS. The CDR3 spans 14 residues. The trim removed 6 bases at V and 5 bases at J, leaving 7 bases unmatched. This CDR3 is CASRDPGQNNEQFF. CDR3 nucleotide sequence: TGTGCCAGCAGGGACCCGGGACAGAACAATGAGCAGTTCTTC.

The chain recombines TRBV14 with TRBJ2-3, with 7 nucleotides matching TRBD2. The V and J ends lost 2 bases and 3 bases, in that order; junction bases with no gene match: 2. CDR1 SGHDN and CDR2 FVKESK come from the germline V gene. The CDR3 length is 14 residues. DNA of the CDR3: TGTGCCAGCAGCCAACAACTAGCGACAGATACGCAGTATTTT. Residues: CASSQQLATDTQYF.

V is TRBV4-1 and J is TRBJ2-7, with 12 bases fitting TRBD2. V trimming: 3 bases; J trimming: 1 base; junction bases outside the gene matches: 4. This CDR3 contains 16 residues. CDR1 and CDR2 from the germline V gene are MGHRA and YSYEKL. Written as DNA, the CDR3 is TGCGCCAGCAGCCAGGTACTAGCGGGAGGTTCCTACGAGCAGTACTTC. It translates to CASSQVLAGGSYEQYF.

The chain links TRBV28 to TRBJ1-2; TRBD1 might be the D (5 bases). V dropped 3 bases and J dropped 4 bases, with 15 bases sitting between them. CDR3 length: 15 residues. Germline V gives CDR1 MDHEN, CDR2 SYDVKM. CDR3 sequence (DNA): TGTGCCAGCAGTTTCTCGGGGGTACTAGGCTATGGCTACACCTTC. Encoded protein: CASSFSGVLGYGYTF.

This clone was seen at least ten times. The rearrangement uses TRBV7-9 and TRBJ1-2; a weak D match, TRBD1 (6 bases). From germline, CDR1 is SEHNR and CDR2 FQNEAQ (reference sequence). This CDR3 spans 14 amino acids. V shed 2 bases and J shed 4 bases, with 11 bases lying between them. CDR3 sequence: CASSLYSGVYGYTF. For the CDR3, the DNA is TGTGCCAGCAGCTTATACTCAGGGGTCTATGGCTACACCTTC.

The V call is TRBV19, the J call TRBJ1-5; possibly TRBD1 for D (6 bases). Trimming pared 3 bases from V and 4 bases from J, leaving 13 bases between. This CDR3 spans 15 amino acids. The germline V gene has CDR1 LNHDA and CDR2 SQIVND (reference sequence). CDR3 sequence reads: CASSMFAGENQPQHF. Here the CDR3 DNA reads TGTGCCAGTAGTATGTTCGCAGGGGAAAATCAGCCCCAGCATTTT.

This chain joins TRBV19 and TRBJ1-1, with D perhaps TRBD1 (6 bases). Germline-derived CDR1 and CDR2 are LNHDA and SQIVND (reference sequence). Trimming left V 7 bases short and J 4 bases short, with 13 bases between. The CDR3 spans 13 residues. The CDR3 region is CASNTGMVTEAFF. The CDR3 DNA reads TGTGCCAGTAATACAGGGATGGTCACTGAAGCTTTCTTT.

The V and J genes are TRBV19 and TRBJ1-4; TRBD1 is a possible D gene (5 bases). The CDR3 contains 15 residues. CDR1 is LNHDA and CDR2 is SQIVND in the germline V gene (reference sequence). The ends were cut back, 3 bases at V and 4 bases at J, with 12 bases in the middle. As DNA, the CDR3 is TGTGCCAGTAGTATCTGGGGCGGAGATAATGAAAAACTGTTTTTT. Translating it yields CASSIWGGDNEKLFF. Looking up the rest from reference TRBV19 and TRBJ1-4 gives the full variable domain: DGGITQSPKYLFRKEGQNVTLSCEQNLNHDAMYWYRQDPGQGLRLIYYSQIVNDFQKGDIAEGYSVSREKKESFPLTVTSAQKNPTAFYLCASSIWGGDNEKLFFGSGTQLSVL.

J is TRBJ2-7 and V is TRBV30; tentative D call: TRBD2 (6 bases). V lost 2 bases, J lost 2 bases, and 10 bases lay in between. The CDR3 runs 13 residues. Germline V gives CDR1 GTSNPN, CDR2 SVGIG (reference sequence). The CDR3 sequence is CAWSLGGPYEQYF. The DNA of the CDR3 is TGTGCCTGGAGTTTGGGGGGTCCCTACGAGCAGTACTTC.

V is TRBV5-1 and J is TRBJ2-4, with 11 bases lining up with TRBD2. Germline assignment: CDR1 SGHRS and CDR2 YFSETQ. The V gene end was trimmed by 4 bases and the J gene end by 4 bases; junction bases not matched to a gene: 7. The CDR3 is 16 residues long. CDR3 region: CASSQTLAGVKNIQYF. CDR3 coding DNA: TGCGCCAGCAGCCAAACACTAGCGGGAGTTAAAAACATTCAGTACTTC.

This sequence joins TRBV30 and TRBJ2-1; 8 positions agree with TRBD2. The V gene's germline CDR1 is GTSNPN and CDR2 SVGIG (reference sequence). J gave up 4 bases and V 0 bases, and 5 bases lay outside the gene matches. There are 15 residues in the CDR3. Written as DNA, the CDR3 is TGTGCCTGGAGTGTGATCCCTAGCGGGTACAATGAGCAGTTCTTC. Amino acids: CAWSVIPSGYNEQFF.

This clone was recorded at least ten times. V and J are TRBV14 and TRBJ1-1, with TRBD1 identical over 10 bases. Germline CDR1 and CDR2: SGHDN and FVKESK. CDR3 size: 16 residues. J was trimmed by 8 bases and V by 3 bases; bases with no gene match: 12. The CDR3 DNA is TGTGCCAGCAGCCACGGTTATGGGACAGGGGCCGAGGAAGCTTTCTTT. It is translated as CASSHGYGTGAEEAFF.

The chain links TRBV6-1 to TRBJ2-3, with 11 bases that match TRBD2. The germline CDR1 and CDR2 sequences are MNHNS and SASEGT. V shed 6 bases, J shed 3 bases, and the junction held 5 bases outside the gene matches. The CDR3 sequence is 15 residues long. This CDR3 is CASSATSGTTDTQYF. Written as DNA, the CDR3 is TGTGCCAGCAGCGCGACTAGCGGGACAACAGATACGCAGTATTTT.

The rearrangement uses TRBV25-1 and TRBJ2-7; D remains unclear. Deletions cut 3 bases from V and 1 base from J, with 13 bases between. The germline V gene has CDR1 MGHDK and CDR2 SYGVNS. CDR3 length equals 15 residues. In DNA, the CDR3 is TGTGCCAGCAGTGATAGTCTAGGGCTGTCCTACGAGCAGTACTTC. This gives the protein CASSDSLGLSYEQYF.

This clone was counted only a few times. The CDR3 nucleotides read TGTGCCACCAGCAGAGGATCCAGGAATGGCTACACCTTC. Its translation is CATSRGSRNGYTF. This chain links TRBV15 with TRBJ1-2, with D unclear. The CDR3 length is 13 residues. With 1 base removed from V and 6 bases from J, the gap between germline ends came to 9 bases. Germline assignment: CDR1 LNHNV and CDR2 YYDKDF (reference sequence).

This sequence joins TRBV19 and TRBJ2-3; 7 bases align to TRBD1. This CDR3 is built from 13 residues. V shed 6 bases, J shed 7 bases, and the junction held 7 bases outside the gene matches. Germline CDR1 reads LNHDA; CDR2 reads SQIVND (reference sequence). The CDR3 here is CASSRQGGNTQYF. The CDR3 bases are TGTGCCAGTAGCCGACAGGGTGGGAATACGCAGTATTTT.

This clone has more than one count but fewer than ten. The V and J genes are TRBV7-8 and TRBJ2-1; TRBD2 matches at 9 bases. The CDR3 is made up of 15 amino acids. Germline CDR1 SGHVS, CDR2 FQNEAQ. J gave up 8 bases and V 1 base, and 6 bases lay outside the gene matches. CDR3 DNA: TGTGCCAGCAGCTTAGTAGCGGGAGCACGCGATGAGCAGTTCTTC. Protein sequence: CASSLVAGARDEQFF.

The chain combines TRBV7-6 with TRBJ1-5, with D unclear. This CDR3 spans 14 amino acids. Between the trimmed V and J ends, which lost 1 base and 4 bases, there was a span of 8 bases. The V gene's germline CDR1 is SGHVS and CDR2 FNYEAQ. The CDR3 region is CASSLGWWNQPQHF. DNA of the CDR3: TGTGCCAGCAGCTTAGGTTGGTGGAATCAGCCCCAGCATTTT. Looking up the rest from reference TRBV7-6 and TRBJ1-5 gives the full variable domain: GAGVSQSPRYKVTKRGQDVALRCDPISGHVSLYWYRQALGQGPEFLTYFNYEAQQDKSGLPNDRFSAERPEGSISTLTIQRTEQRDSAMYRCASSLGWWNQPQHFGDGTRLSIL.

This chain connects TRBV2 to TRBJ1-1; D gene unclear. This CDR3 has 12 amino acids. Trimming stripped 4 bases from V and 5 bases from J, with 8 bases between. The germline V gene has CDR1 SNHLY and CDR2 FYNNEI. CDR3 loop: CASSATDTEAFF. CDR3 nucleotides: TGTGCCAGCAGTGCCACAGATACTGAAGCTTTCTTT.

Concerning this clone itself: Being one base from a much bigger clone, this may be a read error. V and J are TRBV4-1 and TRBJ1-1, with D hard to call. There are 14 residues in the CDR3. The V gene's germline CDR1 is MGHRA and CDR2 YSYEKL. The V end lost 1 base, the J end lost 1 base, and 7 bases lay between the germline ends. This chain's CDR3 is CASSQVAENTEAFF. CDR3 nucleotides: TGCGCCAGCAGCCAAGTTGCGGAGAACACTGAAGCTTTCTTT.

The gene calls are TRBV19 and TRBJ1-5, with D perhaps TRBD1 (6 bases). Germline CDR1 LNHDA, CDR2 SQIVND (reference sequence). This CDR3 region has 18 residues. Trimming removed 3 bases at V and 2 bases at J, with 20 bases between. CDR3 in DNA: TGTGCCAGTAGTATGGGGGCGGGGGATGAGGTGGGCAATCAGCCCCAGCATTTT. Its translation: CASSMGAGDEVGNQPQHF. Filled out from reference TRBV19 and TRBJ1-5, the complete variable domain reads DGGITQSPKYLFRKEGQNVTLSCEQNLNHDAMYWYRQDPGQGLRLIYYSQIVNDFQKGDIAEGYSVSREKKESFPLTVTSAQKNPTAFYLCASSMGAGDEVGNQPQHFGDGTRLSIL.

V gene TRBV10-1 combines with J gene TRBJ2-7; the D gene is possibly TRBD2 (6 bases). V lost 2 bases and J lost 2, with 13 bases in between. This CDR3 spans 15 amino acids. The V gene's germline CDR1 is WNHNN and CDR2 SYGVQD (reference sequence). The CDR3 nucleotides are TGCGCCAGCAGTGAGGTCCGCGGAGGGACCTACGAGCAGTACTTC. This gives the protein CASSEVRGGTYEQYF.